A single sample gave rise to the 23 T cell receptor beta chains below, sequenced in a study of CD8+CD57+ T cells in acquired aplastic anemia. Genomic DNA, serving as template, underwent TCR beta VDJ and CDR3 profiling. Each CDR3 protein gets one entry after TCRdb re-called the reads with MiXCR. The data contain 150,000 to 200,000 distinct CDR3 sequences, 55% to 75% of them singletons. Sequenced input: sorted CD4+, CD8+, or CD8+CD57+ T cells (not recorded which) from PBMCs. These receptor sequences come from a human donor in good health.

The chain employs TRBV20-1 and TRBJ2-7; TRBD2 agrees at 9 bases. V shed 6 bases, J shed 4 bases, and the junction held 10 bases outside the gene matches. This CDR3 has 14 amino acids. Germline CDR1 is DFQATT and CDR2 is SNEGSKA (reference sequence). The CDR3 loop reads CSAQGVAGVYEQYF. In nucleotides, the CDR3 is TGCAGTGCCCAAGGGGTAGCGGGAGTTTACGAGCAGTACTTC.

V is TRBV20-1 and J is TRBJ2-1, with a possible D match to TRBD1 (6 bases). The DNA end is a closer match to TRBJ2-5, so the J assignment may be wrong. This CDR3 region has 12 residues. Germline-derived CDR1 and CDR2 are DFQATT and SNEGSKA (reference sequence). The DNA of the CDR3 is TGCAGTGCTAGAAGCAGGGGACAGACCCAGTACTTC. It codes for CSARSRGQTQYF.

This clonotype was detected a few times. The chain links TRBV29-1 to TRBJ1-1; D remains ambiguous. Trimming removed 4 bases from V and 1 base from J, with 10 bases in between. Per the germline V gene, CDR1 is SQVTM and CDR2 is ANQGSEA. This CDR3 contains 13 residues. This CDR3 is CSVGSVSNTEAFF. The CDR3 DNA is TGCAGCGTTGGCAGCGTATCGAACACTGAAGCTTTCTTT. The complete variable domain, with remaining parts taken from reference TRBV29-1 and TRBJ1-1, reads SAVISQKPSRDICQRGTSLTIQCQVDSQVTMMFWYRQQPGQSLTLIATANQGSEATYESGFVIDKFPISRPNLTFSTLTVSNMSPEDSSIYLCSVGSVSNTEAFFGQGTRLTVV.

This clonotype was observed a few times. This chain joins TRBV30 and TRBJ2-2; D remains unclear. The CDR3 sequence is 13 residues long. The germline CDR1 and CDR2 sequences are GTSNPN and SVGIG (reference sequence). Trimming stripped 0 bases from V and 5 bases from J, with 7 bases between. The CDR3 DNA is TGTGCCTGGAGTGTACTTGGAACCGGGGAGCTGTTTTTT. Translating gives CAWSVLGTGELFF. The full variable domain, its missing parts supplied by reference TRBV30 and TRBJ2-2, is SQTIHQWPATLVQPVGSPLSLECTVEGTSNPNLYWYRQAAGRGLQLLFYSVGIGQISSEVPQNLSASRPQDRQFILSSKKLLLSDSGFYLCAWSVLGTGELFFGEGSRLTVL.

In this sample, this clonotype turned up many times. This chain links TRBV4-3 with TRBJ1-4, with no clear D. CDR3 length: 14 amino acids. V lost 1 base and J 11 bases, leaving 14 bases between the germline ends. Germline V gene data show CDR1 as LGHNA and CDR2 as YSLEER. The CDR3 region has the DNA TGCGCCAGCAGCCAAGGGATAGGTTCGGGGAAACTGTTTTTT. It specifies CASSQGIGSGKLFF.

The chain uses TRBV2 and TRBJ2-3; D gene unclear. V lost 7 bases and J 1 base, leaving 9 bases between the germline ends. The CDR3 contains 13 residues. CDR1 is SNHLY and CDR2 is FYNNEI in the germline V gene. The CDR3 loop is CASTPGGTDTQYF. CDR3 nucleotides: TGTGCCAGCACACCTGGAGGCACAGATACGCAGTATTTT.

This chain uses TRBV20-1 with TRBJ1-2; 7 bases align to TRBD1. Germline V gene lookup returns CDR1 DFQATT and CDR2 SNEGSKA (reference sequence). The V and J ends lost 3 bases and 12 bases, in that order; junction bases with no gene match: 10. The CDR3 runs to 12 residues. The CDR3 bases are TGCAGTGCTAGCAAACAGGGGAAGGGCCACACCTTC. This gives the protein CSASKQGKGHTF.

The CDR3 protein is CATSDSGQGRADTQYF. The CDR3 coding sequence is TGTGCCACCAGTGACTCCGGACAGGGCCGGGCTGATACGCAGTATTTT. V gene TRBV24-1 combines with J gene TRBJ2-3, with 8 bases identical to TRBD1. V was clipped by 4 bases and J by 6 bases; unmatched bases: 11. The length of the CDR3 is 16 residues. CDR1 and CDR2 (germline): KGHDR, SFDVKD.

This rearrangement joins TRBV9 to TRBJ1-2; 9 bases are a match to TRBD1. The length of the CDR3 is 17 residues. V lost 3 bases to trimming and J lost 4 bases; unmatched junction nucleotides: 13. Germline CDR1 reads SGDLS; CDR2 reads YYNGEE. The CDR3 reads CASSETPGQGRVYGYTF. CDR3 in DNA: TGTGCCAGCAGCGAGACCCCCGGACAGGGGCGCGTCTATGGCTACACCTTC.

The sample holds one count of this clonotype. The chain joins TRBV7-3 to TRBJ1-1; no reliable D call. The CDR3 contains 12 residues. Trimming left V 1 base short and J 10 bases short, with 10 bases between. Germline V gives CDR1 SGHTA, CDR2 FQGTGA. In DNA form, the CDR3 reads TGTGCCAGCAGCTTAAGACCGGCTGGAGCTTTCTTT. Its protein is CASSLRPAGAFF.

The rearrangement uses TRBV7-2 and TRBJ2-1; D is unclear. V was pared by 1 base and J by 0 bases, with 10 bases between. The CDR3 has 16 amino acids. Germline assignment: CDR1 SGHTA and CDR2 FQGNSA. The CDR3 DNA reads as TGTGCCAGCAGCTTAGAGGCGCGGAGCTCCTACAATGAGCAGTTCTTC. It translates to CASSLEARSSYNEQFF. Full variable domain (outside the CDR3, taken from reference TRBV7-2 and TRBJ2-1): GAGVSQSPSNKVTEKGKDVELRCDPISGHTALYWYRQSLGQGLEFLIYFQGNSAPDKSGLPSDRFSAERTGGSVSTLTIQRTQQEDSAVYLCASSLEARSSYNEQFFGPGTRLTVL.

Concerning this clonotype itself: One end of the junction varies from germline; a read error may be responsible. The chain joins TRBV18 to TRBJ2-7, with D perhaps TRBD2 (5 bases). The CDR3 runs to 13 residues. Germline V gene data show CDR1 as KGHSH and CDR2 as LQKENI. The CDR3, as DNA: TGTGCCAGCTCACCTGGCGGGTCCTCCGAGCAGTACTTC. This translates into CASSPGGSSEQYF.

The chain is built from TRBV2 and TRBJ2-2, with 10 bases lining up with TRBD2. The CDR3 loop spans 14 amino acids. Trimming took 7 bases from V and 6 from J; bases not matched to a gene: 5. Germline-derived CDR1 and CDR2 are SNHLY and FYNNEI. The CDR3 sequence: CASMNSGGSGELFF. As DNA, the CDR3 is TGTGCCAGCATGAATAGCGGGGGGTCCGGGGAGCTGTTTTTT.

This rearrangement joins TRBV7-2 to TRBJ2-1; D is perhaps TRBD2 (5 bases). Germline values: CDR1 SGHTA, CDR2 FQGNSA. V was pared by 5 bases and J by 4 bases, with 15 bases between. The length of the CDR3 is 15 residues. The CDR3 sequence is CASSPNGDQYNEQFF. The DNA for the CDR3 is TGTGCCAGCAGCCCGAACGGGGATCAATACAATGAGCAGTTCTTC.

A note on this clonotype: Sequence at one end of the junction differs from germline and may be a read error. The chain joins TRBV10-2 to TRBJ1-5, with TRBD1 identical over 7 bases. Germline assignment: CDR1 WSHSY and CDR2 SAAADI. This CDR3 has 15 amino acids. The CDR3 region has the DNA TGCGCCAGCAGTGAGTGGGGACAGAGCAATCAGCCCCGGCATTTT. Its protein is CASSEWGQSNQPRHF.

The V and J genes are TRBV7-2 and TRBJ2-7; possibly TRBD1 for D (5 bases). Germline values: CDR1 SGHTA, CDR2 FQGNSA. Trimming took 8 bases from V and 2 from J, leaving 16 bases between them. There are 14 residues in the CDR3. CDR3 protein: CASRLNDSPYEQYF. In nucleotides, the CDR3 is TGTGCCAGCCGCCTTAACGACAGTCCCTACGAGCAGTACTTC.

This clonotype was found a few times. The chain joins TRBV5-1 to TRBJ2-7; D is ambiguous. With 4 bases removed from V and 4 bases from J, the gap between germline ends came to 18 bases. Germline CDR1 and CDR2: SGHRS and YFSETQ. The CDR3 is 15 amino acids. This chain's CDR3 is CASSRGPDGVYEQYF. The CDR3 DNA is TGCGCCAGCAGCCGCGGACCCGACGGAGTTTACGAGCAGTACTTC.

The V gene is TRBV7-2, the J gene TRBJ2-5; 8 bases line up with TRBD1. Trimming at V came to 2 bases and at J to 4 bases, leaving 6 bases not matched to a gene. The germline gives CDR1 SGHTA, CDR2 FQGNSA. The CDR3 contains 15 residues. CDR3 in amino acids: CASSLWSGGSETQYF. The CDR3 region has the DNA TGTGCCAGCAGCTTATGGTCAGGGGGCTCAGAGACCCAGTACTTC.

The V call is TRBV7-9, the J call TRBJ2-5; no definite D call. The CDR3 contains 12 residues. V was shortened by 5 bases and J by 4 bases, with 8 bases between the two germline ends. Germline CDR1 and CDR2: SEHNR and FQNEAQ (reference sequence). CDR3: CASSPFSETQYF. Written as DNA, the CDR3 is TGTGCCAGCAGCCCTTTTTCAGAGACCCAGTACTTC.

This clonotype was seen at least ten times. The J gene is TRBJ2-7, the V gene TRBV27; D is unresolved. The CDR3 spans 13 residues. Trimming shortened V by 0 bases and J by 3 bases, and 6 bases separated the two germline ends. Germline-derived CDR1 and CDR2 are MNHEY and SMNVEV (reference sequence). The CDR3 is CASSLSAFYEQYF. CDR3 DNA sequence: TGTGCCAGCAGTTTATCGGCCTTCTACGAGCAGTACTTC.

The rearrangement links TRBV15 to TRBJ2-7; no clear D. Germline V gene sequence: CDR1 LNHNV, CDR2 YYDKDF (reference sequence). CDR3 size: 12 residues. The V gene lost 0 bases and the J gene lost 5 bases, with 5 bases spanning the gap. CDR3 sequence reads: CATSRDPDEQYF. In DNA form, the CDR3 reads TGTGCCACCAGCAGAGACCCCGACGAGCAGTACTTC.

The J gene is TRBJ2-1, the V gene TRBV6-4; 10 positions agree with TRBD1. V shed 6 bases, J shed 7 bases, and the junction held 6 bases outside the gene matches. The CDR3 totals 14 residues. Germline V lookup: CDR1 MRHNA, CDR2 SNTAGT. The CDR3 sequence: CASRRDRGQNEQFF. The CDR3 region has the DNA TGTGCCAGCAGGCGGGACAGGGGTCAGAATGAGCAGTTCTTC.

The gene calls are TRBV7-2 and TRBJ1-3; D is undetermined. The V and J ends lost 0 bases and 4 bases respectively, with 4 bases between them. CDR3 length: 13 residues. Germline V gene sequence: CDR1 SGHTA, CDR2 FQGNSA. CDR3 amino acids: CASSLALGNTIYF. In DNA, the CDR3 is TGTGCCAGCAGCTTAGCTCTCGGAAACACCATATATTTT. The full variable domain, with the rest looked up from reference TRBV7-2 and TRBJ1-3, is GAGVSQSPSNKVTEKGKDVELRCDPISGHTALYWYRQSLGQGLEFLIYFQGNSAPDKSGLPSDRFSAERTGGSVSTLTIQRTQQEDSAVYLCASSLALGNTIYFGEGSWLTVV.